This TCR beta chain is drawn from a study of OX40 agonist ivuxolimab in advanced cancers. Assay used: immunoSEQ multiplex PCR; TCRdb lists only in-frame clones, some missing. The table lists tens of thousands of clones, approximately 83% of them singletons. This CDR3 comprises 13 residues. Germline loops: CDR1 LNHDA, CDR2 SQIVND (reference sequence). V lost 7 bases to trimming and J lost 3 bases; unmatched junction nucleotides: 4. This sequence originates from an adult with an advanced solid tumor such as melanoma, head and neck, liver or kidney cancer. Sequenced material: CD4+ or CD8+ T cells sorted from blood, taken in a trial of the OX40 agonist ivuxolimab. The genes are TRBV19 and TRBJ2-7, with 9 bases matching TRBD1. CDR3 region: CASIGTGNYEQYF. The DNA for the CDR3 is TGTGCCAGTATCGGGACAGGGAACTACGAGCAGTACTTC. The full variable domain, its missing parts supplied by reference TRBV19 and TRBJ2-7, is DGGITQSPKYLFRKEGQNVTLSCEQNLNHDAMYWYRQDPGQGLRLIYYSQIVNDFQKGDIAEGYSVSREKKESFPLTVTSAQKNPTAFYLCASIGTGNYEQYFGPGTRLTVT.